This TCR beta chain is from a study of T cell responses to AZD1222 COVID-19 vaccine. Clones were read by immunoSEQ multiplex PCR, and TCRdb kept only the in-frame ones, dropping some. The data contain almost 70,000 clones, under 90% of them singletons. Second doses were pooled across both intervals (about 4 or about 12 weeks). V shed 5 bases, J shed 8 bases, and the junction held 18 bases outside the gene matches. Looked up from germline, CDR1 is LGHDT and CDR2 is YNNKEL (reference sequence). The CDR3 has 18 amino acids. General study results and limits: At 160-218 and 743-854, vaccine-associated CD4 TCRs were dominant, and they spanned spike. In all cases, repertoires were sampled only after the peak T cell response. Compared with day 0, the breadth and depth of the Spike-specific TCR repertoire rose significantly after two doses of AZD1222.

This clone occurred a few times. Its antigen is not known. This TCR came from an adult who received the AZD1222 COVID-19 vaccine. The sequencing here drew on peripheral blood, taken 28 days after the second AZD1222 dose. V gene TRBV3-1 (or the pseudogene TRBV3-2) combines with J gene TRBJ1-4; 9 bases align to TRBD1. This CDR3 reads CASSRQVPGQGSGEKLFF. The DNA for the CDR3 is TGTGCCAGCAGCAGACAGGTCCCGGGACAGGGATCAGGGGAAAAACTGTTTTTT.